The entry below gives a single TCR beta chain sequence along with its context. What it binds is unknown. Profiling relied on immunoSEQ multiplex PCR, and the TCRdb table lists in-frame clones only, not all of them. The data hold under 80,000 clones, with roughly 85% observed a single time. This sample is part of a study of OX40 agonist ivuxolimab in advanced cancers. Across the study: The patients got ivuxolimab, which is an agonistic anti-OX40 (CD134) antibody. Each dose-escalation patient presented with hepatocellular carcinoma, melanoma, renal cell or head and neck cancer.

The study's findings and limits: Fewer expanded clones were found on average in CD4+ than in CD8+ T cells. Clonal expansion was seen in CD4+ and CD8+ blood T cells by week 6 at 0.1 to 3.0 mg/kg.

The sequence came from an adult with an advanced solid tumor such as melanoma, head and neck, liver or kidney cancer. The material was CD4+ or CD8+ T cells sorted from blood, obtained in a trial of the OX40 agonist ivuxolimab.

For the CDR3, the DNA is TGTGCCAGCAGTTCCCCCCGAGGCGCTGGGGGAACTACCTACGAGCAGTACTTC. Translation: CASSSPRGAGGTTYEQYF. This chain uses TRBV27 with TRBJ2-7, with D possibly being TRBD1 or TRBD2 (5 bases each). CDR1 MNHEY and CDR2 SMNVEV come from the germline V gene (reference sequence). V was cut by 4 bases and J by 2 bases, with 24 bases left in between. The CDR3 extends over 18 amino acids.